The entry below describes one TCR beta chain. Its cognate antigen is unknown. Sorted T cells were CFSE-labeled and cultured 4 to 5 days with allogeneic regulatory or mature dendritic cells at 1:10. This sample is part of a study of regulatory dendritic cells for organ transplantation. Study-level information: Regulatory dendritic cells were monocyte-derived, receiving vitamin D3 on days 0 and 4 and IL-10 on day 4.

Study outcomes and limitations: Regulatory dendritic cells appeared to expand memory CD8+ clones less than mature ones. Alloreactive memory CD8+ T cell pools varied considerably between individuals. Naive CD4+ and CD8+ repertoires were highly diverse; memory CD8+ was most oligoclonal.

Sequencing used immunoSEQ multiplex PCR; TCRdb keeps in-frame clones, though not all of them. The table lists about 11,000 clones, 75% of them singletons. CDR3 length: 14 amino acids. Germline values: CDR1 ENHRY, CDR2 SYGVKD. Trimming at V came to 6 bases and at J to 3 bases, leaving 2 bases not matched to a gene. What was sequenced was memory CD4+ T cells from blood cultured with regulatory dendritic cells. Described subset: CD45RO+ memory T cells. The receptor was derived from a human donor in good health. The chain employs TRBV10-3 and TRBJ2-3; 11 bases are shared with TRBD2. CDR3 residues: CAIRSSGGTDTQYF. The CDR3 nucleotides are TGTGCCATCAGATCTAGCGGGGGGACAGATACGCAGTATTTT.